This T cell receptor (beta chain) was profiled in a study of beta chain features in type 1 diabetes. A single heparinised blood sample, averaging approximately 116 mL, was obtained per donor. Researchers reported sorting CD4+ naive, central memory, regulatory and stem cell-like memory cells via CD45RO/CCR7/CD25/CD127/CD95/CD27. Every sorted population was more than 95% pure. The entirety of the isolated RNA underwent reverse transcription, so expressed TCRB transcripts were sequenced. Profiling relied on immunoSEQ multiplex PCR, and the TCRdb table lists in-frame clones only, not all of them. The repertoire consists of under 350,000 clones, with approximately 8% occurring once and the leading ten covering more than 0.9%. The germline V gene encodes CDR1 SGHTA and CDR2 FQGTGA. The CDR3 totals 14 residues. Trimming took 5 bases from V and 2 from J, leaving 9 bases between them.

The clonotype was recovered from a woman younger than 35 in good health. Sequencing was performed on central memory CD4+ T cells from blood. The J gene is TRBJ2-2, the V gene TRBV7-3, with D maybe TRBD2 (5 bases). The DNA for the CDR3 is TGTGCCAGCAGCCAGGACTTTAACACCGGGGAGCTGTTTTTT. Its translation is CASSQDFNTGELFF.